These 17 T cell receptor beta chains originate from one sample sequenced in a study of beta chain features in type 1 diabetes. As every portion of the isolated RNA was reverse transcribed, the sequencing read expressed TCRB transcripts. Libraries were prepared by immunoSEQ multiplex PCR; TCRdb keeps only in-frame clonotypes and omits some of them. The profile shows 150,000 to 170,000 clones, 7.5% to 10% of them singletons. The source material was central memory CD4+ T cells from blood. Receptor source: a man between 18 and 35 years old in good health.

J is TRBJ2-5 and V is TRBV19; 7 nucleotides match TRBD1. Germline V CDR1 and CDR2: LNHDA, SQIVND (reference sequence). Losses at the gene ends were 4 bases for V and 5 bases for J; bases not matched to a gene: 7. This CDR3 region has 14 residues. DNA for the CDR3: TGTGCCAGTAGTACGGACAGGAGAGCGGAGACCCAGTACTTC. This gives the protein CASSTDRRAETQYF.

This clone was counted only a few times. This sample also contains other DNA sequences that code for the same CDR3. V usage is TRBV10-3 and J usage is TRBJ1-2; 7 bases match TRBD1. With 4 bases clipped from V and 2 bases from J, the junction kept 1 base outside the gene matches. The germline V gene has CDR1 ENHRY and CDR2 SYGVKD. The CDR3 length is 13 residues. This chain's CDR3 is CAISGQGNYGYTF. The CDR3 bases are TGTGCCATCAGTGGACAGGGAAACTATGGCTACACCTTC.

This clone was found a few times. The rearrangement uses TRBV30 and TRBJ1-2; D might be TRBD1 (5 bases). Per germline, CDR1 GTSNPN and CDR2 SVGIG (reference sequence). The CDR3 runs 11 residues. V was clipped by 8 bases and J by 10 bases, with 17 bases between them. The CDR3 DNA reads as TGTGCCAAAAAGGGGTCGAGAATCTACACCTTC. Its translation: CAKKGSRIYTF.

A few counts support this clone. Sequence at one end of the junction differs from germline and may be a read error. CDR3 loop: CASSLDRGLSF. DNA of the CDR3: TGTGCCAGCAGCTTGGACAGGGGCCTCTCCTTC. The V and J genes are TRBV11-1 and TRBJ1-2; TRBD1 matches 9 bases. The CDR3 has 11 residues. Germline V gene sequence: CDR1 SGHAT, CDR2 FQDESV (reference sequence). Complete variable domain (other parts from reference TRBV11-1 and TRBJ1-2): EAEVAQSPRYKITEKSQAVAFWCDPISGHATLYWYRQILGQGPELLVQFQDESVVDDSQLPKDRFSAERLKGVDSTLKIQPAELGDSAMYLCASSLDRGLSFGSGTRLTVV.

There are a few counts of this clone. The chain combines TRBV6-5 with TRBJ1-1; 7 bases agree with TRBD1. CDR3 length: 13 amino acids. Germline V gene sequence: CDR1 MNHEY, CDR2 SVGAGI. Trimming cost V 4 bases and J 5 bases; bases outside gene matches: 4. CDR3 in DNA: TGTGCCAGCAGTTCACAGGGGTCGACTGAAGCTTTCTTT. Its protein is CASSSQGSTEAFF.

This clone was counted only a few times. The chain is built from TRBV4-2 and TRBJ1-4; D is possibly TRBD1 (5 bases). In germline, CDR1 is LGHNA, CDR2 YNFKEQ. The V gene lost 4 bases and the J gene lost 4 bases, with 10 bases spanning the gap. This CDR3 contains 14 residues. The CDR3 loop reads CASSRQIFNEKLFF. In nucleotides, the CDR3 is TGTGCCAGCAGCCGACAGATTTTTAATGAAAAACTGTTTTTT.

This chain joins TRBV7-2 and TRBJ2-2, with D uncertain. Per germline, CDR1 SGHTA and CDR2 FQGNSA. The CDR3 is made up of 11 amino acids. V lost 5 bases and J lost 8, with 6 bases in between. The CDR3 DNA reads TGTGCCAGCAGCCGACAAGGGGAGCTGTTTTTT. Protein product: CASSRQGELFF. Complete variable domain (other parts from reference TRBV7-2 and TRBJ2-2): GAGVSQSPSNKVTEKGKDVELRCDPISGHTALYWYRQSLGQGLEFLIYFQGNSAPDKSGLPSDRFSAERTGGSVSTLTIQRTQQEDSAVYLCASSRQGELFFGEGSRLTVL.

In its sample, this clone was seen many times. The CDR3 nucleotides are TGTGCCAGCAGCCCCACTAGTGGCTCCTACAATGAGCAGTTCTTC. Protein sequence: CASSPTSGSYNEQFF. The gene calls are TRBV7-3 and TRBJ2-1; tentative D call: TRBD2 (5 bases). The V gene's germline CDR1 is SGHTA and CDR2 FQGTGA. The CDR3 contains 15 residues. Trimming shortened V by 5 bases and J by 0 bases, and 11 bases separated the two germline ends.

The rearrangement uses TRBV11-2 and TRBJ1-5; 7 bases are shared with TRBD1. Looked up from germline, CDR1 is SGHAT and CDR2 is FQNNGV. The CDR3 contains 16 residues. V lost 5 bases, J lost 3 bases, and 10 bases stayed unmatched. CDR3 region: CASSGPDRQSNQPQHF. Written as DNA, the CDR3 is TGTGCCAGCAGCGGACCGGACAGGCAGTCCAATCAGCCCCAGCATTTT.

This clone was counted a few times. This rearrangement joins TRBV7-3 to TRBJ2-7, with 7 bases fitting TRBD2. Germline lookup yields CDR1 SGHTA and CDR2 FQGTGA. V was clipped by 1 base and J by 8 bases; unmatched bases: 8. The CDR3 is made up of 14 amino acids. Here the CDR3 reads CASSLMGLNSQQYF. In nucleotides, the CDR3 is TGTGCCAGCAGCTTAATGGGACTAAATTCTCAGCAGTACTTC.

The table lists this clone with a few counts. The V call is TRBV5-1, the J call TRBJ1-2, with a weak D call TRBD1 (6 bases). Germline V lookup: CDR1 SGHRS, CDR2 YFSETQ. The CDR3 sequence is 16 residues long. V was trimmed by 4 bases and J by 0 bases, leaving 16 bases between them. CDR3 bases: TGCGCCAGCAGCCCCCGGACAGCCACGCCTAACTATGGCTACACCTTC. It yields the protein CASSPRTATPNYGYTF.

This clone has more than one count but fewer than ten. The J gene is TRBJ1-2, the V gene TRBV5-6, with a weak D call TRBD1 (6 bases). CDR1 and CDR2 from the germline V gene are SGHDT and YYEEEE. Trimming stripped 1 base from V and 8 bases from J, with 9 bases between. The CDR3 contains 12 residues. The CDR3, as DNA: TGTGCCAGCAGCTTGTACAGGGACGGCTACACCTTC. Its protein product is CASSLYRDGYTF.

The chain combines TRBV5-1 with TRBJ1-5; D might be TRBD1 (5 bases). This CDR3 region has 16 residues. Deletions cut 0 bases from V and 7 bases from J, with 17 bases between. The germline V gene has CDR1 SGHRS and CDR2 YFSETQ. This chain's CDR3 is CASSLEGLSAGQPQHF. The CDR3 coding sequence is TGCGCCAGCAGCTTGGAGGGACTCTCGGCAGGGCAGCCCCAGCATTTT.

This clone has more than one count but fewer than ten. The chain combines TRBV4-3 with TRBJ2-3; 11 bases are a match to TRBD1. The CDR3 length is 19 residues. CDR1 is LGHNA and CDR2 is YSLEER in the germline V gene. J was trimmed by 2 bases and V by 5 bases; bases with no gene match: 15. DNA of the CDR3: TGCGCCAGCAGCAAACAACCCGGGACAGGGGGTTCCTACACAGATACGCAGTATTTT. Translating it yields CASSKQPGTGGSYTDTQYF.

This clone was seen only a few times. The genes are TRBV7-2 and TRBJ2-5; perhaps TRBD1 as D (6 bases). The end of the DNA fits TRBJ2-7 better, so the J call may be wrong. From germline, CDR1 is SGHTA and CDR2 FQGNSA. CDR3 length: 14 amino acids. The CDR3 protein is CASSEGVLNYEQYF. In DNA form, the CDR3 reads TGTGCCAGCAGCGAGGGGGTGCTGAACTACGAGCAGTACTTC.

This clone has just a few counts. The chain joins TRBV6-1 to TRBJ1-2; 8 bases are shared with TRBD1. The CDR3 runs 14 residues. V lost 6 bases, J lost 5 bases, and 8 bases stayed unmatched. Germline V CDR1 and CDR2: MNHNS, SASEGT. The CDR3 loop is CASRIGQGPYGYTF. DNA of the CDR3: TGTGCCAGCAGGATAGGACAGGGACCTTATGGCTACACCTTC.

This chain connects TRBV10-3 to TRBJ2-3, with D perhaps TRBD2 (6 bases). The V and J ends lost 5 bases and 4 bases respectively, with 13 bases between them. The CDR3 has 14 amino acids. Looked up from germline, CDR1 is ENHRY and CDR2 is SYGVKD. CDR3 nucleotides: TGTGCCATCAGTCTCGGGGGTTTATCAGATACGCAGTATTTT. Translation: CAISLGGLSDTQYF.